These 18 T cell receptor beta chains came from one sample sequenced in a study of human T cells and chemical hapten exposure. TCRdb itself ran the RACE reads through MiXCR, one entry per CDR3 protein. The sample records about 94,000 distinct CDR3 sequences, 9.3% being singletons. Noted time point: patch test 2, 6 weeks after DPC sensitization. Treatment specified: therapeutic diphenylcyclopropenone sensitization with weekly scalp DPC. The material sequenced was whole blood, taken in connection with sensitization to the hapten diphenylcyclopropenone (DPC). These receptors were obtained from a woman in her thirties or forties with alopecia areata. Some clones in this sample may be carry-over from other donors' samples.

The table lists this clonotype with many counts. The CDR3 sequence: CSAVTVGETQYF. In nucleotides, the CDR3 is TGCAGCGCTGTGACAGTAGGGGAGACCCAGTACTTC. The rearrangement uses TRBV29-1 and TRBJ2-5; D might be TRBD1 (5 bases). The CDR3 contains 12 residues. Germline assignment: CDR1 SQVTM and CDR2 ANQGSEA. V shed 7 bases and J shed 5 bases, with 14 bases lying between them. Variable domain in full (rest from reference TRBV29-1 and TRBJ2-5): SAVISQKPSRDICQRGTSLTIQCQVDSQVTMMFWYRQQPGQSLTLIATANQGSEATYESGFVIDKFPISRPNLTFSTLTVSNMSPEDSSIYLCSAVTVGETQYFGPGTRLLVL.

This clonotype was detected many times. This chain uses TRBV7-2 with TRBJ1-2; 10 bases align to TRBD1. After removal of 4 bases from V and 1 base from J, the junction contained 9 bases not matched to a gene. This CDR3 has 17 amino acids. Germline lookup yields CDR1 SGHTA and CDR2 FQGNSA. The CDR3 region has the DNA TGTGCCAGCAGCTACTTGGGACAGGGGCGGATTAACTATGGCTACACCTTC. This gives the protein CASSYLGQGRINYGYTF. The whole variable domain, filled in from reference TRBV7-2 and TRBJ1-2, reads GAGVSQSPSNKVTEKGKDVELRCDPISGHTALYWYRQSLGQGLEFLIYFQGNSAPDKSGLPSDRFSAERTGGSVSTLTIQRTQQEDSAVYLCASSYLGQGRINYGYTFGSGTRLTVV.

This clonotype was seen at least ten times. DNA for the CDR3: TGTGCCAGCAGCTTAAGCTCTCGGGGGTTCTCTGGAAACACCATATATTTT. Protein sequence: CASSLSSRGFSGNTIYF. The V call is TRBV7-2, the J call TRBJ1-3; D possibly corresponds to TRBD1 (5 bases). Germline CDR1 is SGHTA and CDR2 is FQGNSA. There are 17 residues in the CDR3. V was pared by 2 bases and J by 0 bases, with 14 bases between.

The sample holds many counts of this clonotype. This chain links TRBV5-5 with TRBJ1-5, with D unresolved. V was shortened by 5 bases and J by 3 bases, with 12 bases between the two germline ends. CDR1 and CDR2 from the germline V gene are SGHKS and YYEKEE (reference sequence). This CDR3 spans 14 amino acids. DNA of the CDR3: TGTGCCAGCAGTTCCGAGGGCATCAATCAGCCCCAGCATTTT. This encodes CASSSEGINQPQHF.

Many counts were recorded for this clonotype. V gene TRBV28 combines with J gene TRBJ2-3, with D possibly TRBD1 on 5 matching bases. The V and J ends lost 3 bases and 0 bases respectively, with 7 bases between them. The CDR3 runs to 14 residues. Germline V CDR1 and CDR2: MDHEN, SYDVKM. CDR3 residues: CASSFAGSTDTQYF. The CDR3 region has the DNA TGTGCCAGCAGTTTTGCAGGGAGCACAGATACGCAGTATTTT.

This clonotype showed up just a few times. The chain is built from TRBV4-1 and TRBJ2-3; the D is unclear. Germline V gene sequence: CDR1 MGHRA, CDR2 YSYEKL. This CDR3 contains 13 residues. Trimming left V 1 base short and J 2 bases short, with 4 bases between. For the CDR3, the DNA is TGCGCCAGCAGCCAAGGAATCACAGATACGCAGTATTTT. This encodes CASSQGITDTQYF.

This clonotype was counted only a few times. This sequence joins TRBV7-3 and TRBJ2-5; D remains ambiguous. CDR3 length: 14 residues. Trimming stripped 3 bases from V and 4 bases from J, with 12 bases between. The germline gives CDR1 SGHTA, CDR2 FQGTGA. The DNA for the CDR3 is TGTGCCAGCAGCTTTATTGTCGTGGGAGAGACCCAGTACTTC. This codes for CASSFIVVGETQYF.

There are many counts of this clonotype. The chain joins TRBV7-9 to TRBJ1-6, with D unresolved. Trimming left V 1 base short and J 4 bases short, with 8 bases between. The CDR3 consists of 15 residues. The germline CDR1 and CDR2 sequences are SEHNR and FQNEAQ (reference sequence). The CDR3 DNA reads TGTGCCAGCAGCTTAGTCTCGGGGTATAATTCACCCCTCCACTTT. The encoded protein is CASSLVSGYNSPLHF.

This clonotype appeared many times. The chain combines TRBV20-1 with TRBJ2-7, with D unclear. Germline CDR1 and CDR2: DFQATT and SNEGSKA (reference sequence). The V end lost 2 bases, the J end lost 0 bases, and 17 bases lay between the germline ends. CDR3 length: 16 amino acids. The CDR3 nucleotides are TGCAGTGCTAGAAGGGTGCCTTCCTATTCCTCCTACGAGCAGTACTTC. This sequence encodes CSARRVPSYSSYEQYF.

The J gene is TRBJ2-5, the V gene TRBV5-1, with 7 bases fitting TRBD2. The germline V gene has CDR1 SGHRS and CDR2 YFSETQ. J was trimmed by 1 base and V by 0 bases; bases with no gene match: 6. The CDR3 has 16 amino acids. CDR3 DNA: TGCGCCAGCAGCTTGGGTTCTAGCGGACTCCAAGAGACCCAGTACTTC. Its protein is CASSLGSSGLQETQYF.

This clonotype showed up just a few times. The chain has TRBV7-9 and TRBJ1-4; 7 nucleotides agree with TRBD1. The J segment lost 6 bases and the V segment lost 5 bases, leaving 9 bases of the junction unmatched. This CDR3 is 15 amino acids long. CDR1 and CDR2 from the germline V gene are SEHNR and FQNEAQ (reference sequence). The chain's CDR3 is CASSATGTADEKLFF. The CDR3, as DNA: TGTGCCAGCAGCGCTACCGGGACAGCGGATGAAAAACTGTTTTTT.

This clonotype showed up many times. The chain employs TRBV24-1 and TRBJ2-3; D might be TRBD1 (6 bases). V lost 7 bases to trimming and J lost 6 bases, with 16 bases between them. Per germline, CDR1 KGHDR and CDR2 SFDVKD. The CDR3 contains 14 residues. This CDR3 is CATRGDRSPDTQYF. The CDR3, as DNA: TGTGCCACCAGGGGAGACAGGTCCCCGGATACGCAGTATTTT.

DNA for the CDR3: TGTGCCAGCAGCGTAGGCGGGGGGTCCAACAATGAGCAGTTCTTC. Translation gives CASSVGGGSNNEQFF. The rearrangement uses TRBV9 and TRBJ2-1; 8 bases are a match to TRBD2. Trimming took 0 bases from V and 5 from J; bases not matched to a gene: 4. This CDR3 region has 15 residues. From germline, CDR1 is SGDLS and CDR2 YYNGEE.

The rearrangement uses TRBV28 and TRBJ1-2; no firm D call. The CDR3 is 15 residues long. V dropped 5 bases and J dropped 2 bases, with 15 bases sitting between them. CDR1 and CDR2 (germline): MDHEN, SYDVKM. As DNA, the CDR3 is TGTGCCAGCAGTGTAGACGGGCAGCAAAACTATGGCTACACCTTC. It is translated as CASSVDGQQNYGYTF.

This clonotype was observed at least ten times. This chain connects TRBV4-3 to TRBJ2-3; TRBD1 is a possible D gene (5 bases). Germline CDR1 reads LGHNA; CDR2 reads YSLEER. V shed 0 bases and J shed 6 bases, with 13 bases lying between them. The CDR3 sequence is 15 residues long. The CDR3 DNA follows: TGCGCCAGCAGCCAAGAGTGGCAGGGTCGGGATACGCAGTATTTT. Its protein is CASSQEWQGRDTQYF.

The chain couples TRBV24-1 to TRBJ1-4; D may be TRBD1 (5 bases). The germline V gene has CDR1 KGHDR and CDR2 SFDVKD. The CDR3 runs to 14 residues. V was trimmed by 4 bases and J by 10 bases, leaving 15 bases between them. For the CDR3, the DNA is TGTGCCACCAGTGAATCTGGGGGTAACGGAAAACTGTTTTTT. It translates to CATSESGGNGKLFF.

The chain combines TRBV29-1 with TRBJ2-1, with D possibly matching TRBD2 (6 bases). This CDR3 has 15 residues. V lost 1 base, J lost 2 bases, and 12 bases lay in between. Per germline, CDR1 SQVTM and CDR2 ANQGSEA. The CDR3 region is CSVEGRESPYNEQFF. CDR3 DNA: TGCAGCGTTGAAGGGAGGGAGAGCCCCTACAATGAGCAGTTCTTC.

This clonotype came up a few times. The gene calls are TRBV5-1 and TRBJ2-7; D may be TRBD1 (6 bases). The CDR3 runs 15 residues. The germline V gene encodes CDR1 SGHRS and CDR2 YFSETQ. Trimming took off 6 bases at V and 4 bases at J, with 20 bases between the two ends. For the CDR3, the DNA is TGCGCCAGCACCCCGAGCTGGGGACAATTTTACGAGCAGTACTTC. It translates to CASTPSWGQFYEQYF.